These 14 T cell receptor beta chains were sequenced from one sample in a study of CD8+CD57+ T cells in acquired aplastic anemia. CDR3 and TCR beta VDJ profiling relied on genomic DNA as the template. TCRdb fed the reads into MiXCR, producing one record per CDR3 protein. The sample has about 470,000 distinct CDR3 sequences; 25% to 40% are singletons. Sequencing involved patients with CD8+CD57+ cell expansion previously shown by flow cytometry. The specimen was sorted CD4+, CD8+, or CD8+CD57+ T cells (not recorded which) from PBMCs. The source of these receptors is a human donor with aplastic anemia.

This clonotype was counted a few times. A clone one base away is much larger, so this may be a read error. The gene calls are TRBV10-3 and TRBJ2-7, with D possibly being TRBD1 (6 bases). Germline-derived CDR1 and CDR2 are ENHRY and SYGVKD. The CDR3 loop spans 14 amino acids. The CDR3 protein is CAVSDLQGSYEQYF. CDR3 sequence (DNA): TGTGCCGTCAGTGACCTCCAGGGGAGCTACGAGCAGTACTTC.

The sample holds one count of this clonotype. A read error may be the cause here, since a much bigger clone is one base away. The CDR3 DNA sequence: TGTGCCAGCAGCGGAGCGGGGGGTCGGGAGGCCCAGTACTTC. It encodes CASSGAGGREAQYF. V gene TRBV9 combines with J gene TRBJ2-5; 9 nucleotides agree with TRBD2. The CDR3 has 14 amino acids. V shed 3 bases and J 9 bases; nucleotides not matched to a gene: 9. Germline V gene sequence: CDR1 SGDLS, CDR2 YYNGEE.

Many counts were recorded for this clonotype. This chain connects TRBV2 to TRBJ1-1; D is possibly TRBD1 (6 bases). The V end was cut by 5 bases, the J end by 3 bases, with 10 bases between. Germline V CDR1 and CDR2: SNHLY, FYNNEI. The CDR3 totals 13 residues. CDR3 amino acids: CASSQQGYTEAFF. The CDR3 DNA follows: TGTGCCAGCAGTCAGCAGGGGTACACTGAAGCTTTCTTT.

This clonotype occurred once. CDR3 bases: TGTGCCAGCAGAGAACAGGGTCCAGATACGCAGTATTTT. Protein sequence: CASREQGPDTQYF. The chain joins TRBV6-2 or TRBV6-3 to TRBJ2-3, with D perhaps TRBD1 (6 bases). The CDR3 sequence is 13 residues long. Per the germline V gene, CDR1 is MNHEY and CDR2 is SVGEGT. V gave up 6 bases and J gave up 4 bases, with 11 bases separating them.

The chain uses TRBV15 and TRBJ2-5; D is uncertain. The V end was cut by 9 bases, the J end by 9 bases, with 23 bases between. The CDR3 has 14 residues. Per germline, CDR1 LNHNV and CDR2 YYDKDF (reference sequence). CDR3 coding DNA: TGTGCCACTGTGGATAACTATAGCAATCAGCCCCAGTACTTC. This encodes CATVDNYSNQPQYF.

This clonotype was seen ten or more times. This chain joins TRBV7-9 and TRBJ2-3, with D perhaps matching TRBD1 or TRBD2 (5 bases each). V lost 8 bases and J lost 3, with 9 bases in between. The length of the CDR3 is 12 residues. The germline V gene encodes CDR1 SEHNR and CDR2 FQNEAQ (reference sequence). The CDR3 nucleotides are TGTGCCAGCCGGGGCAGAACAGATACGCAGTATTTT. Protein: CASRGRTDTQYF.

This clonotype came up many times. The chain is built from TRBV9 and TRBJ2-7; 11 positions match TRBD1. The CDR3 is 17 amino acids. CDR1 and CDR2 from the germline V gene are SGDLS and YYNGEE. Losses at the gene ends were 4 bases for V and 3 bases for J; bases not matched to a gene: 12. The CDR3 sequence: CASSLGTGGGLSYEQYF. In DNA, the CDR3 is TGTGCCAGCAGCCTCGGGACAGGGGGTGGTTTGAGCTACGAGCAGTACTTC.

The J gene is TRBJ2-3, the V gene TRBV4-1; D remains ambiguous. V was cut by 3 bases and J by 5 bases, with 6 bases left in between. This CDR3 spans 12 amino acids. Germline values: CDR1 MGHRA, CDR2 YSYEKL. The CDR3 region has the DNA TGCGCCAGCAGCCAGCCCCTAGATACGCAGTATTTT. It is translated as CASSQPLDTQYF.

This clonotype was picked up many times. The CDR3 spells CASSIGTGSNYEQYF. In DNA, the CDR3 is TGTGCCAGTAGTATCGGGACCGGATCGAATTACGAGCAGTACTTC. The V and J genes are TRBV19 and TRBJ2-7, with D possibly called TRBD1 or TRBD2 (5 bases each). The V and J ends lost 3 bases and 4 bases respectively, with 16 bases between them. CDR1 is LNHDA, CDR2 SQIVND, per germline (reference sequence). The CDR3 is 15 amino acids.

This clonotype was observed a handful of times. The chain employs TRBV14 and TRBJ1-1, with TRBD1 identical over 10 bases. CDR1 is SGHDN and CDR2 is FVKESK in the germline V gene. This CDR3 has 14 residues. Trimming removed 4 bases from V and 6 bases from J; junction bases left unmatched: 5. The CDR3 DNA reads TGTGCCAGCAGCCTGACAGGGGGCTCAGCTGAAGCTTTCTTT. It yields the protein CASSLTGGSAEAFF.

CDR3 bases: TGTGCTTCACGGGACAACTATAACTATGGCTACACCTTC. The encoded protein is CASRDNYNYGYTF. The chain has TRBV10-3 and TRBJ1-2; D might be TRBD1 (6 bases). The CDR3 consists of 13 residues. Germline lookup yields CDR1 ENHRY and CDR2 SYGVKD.

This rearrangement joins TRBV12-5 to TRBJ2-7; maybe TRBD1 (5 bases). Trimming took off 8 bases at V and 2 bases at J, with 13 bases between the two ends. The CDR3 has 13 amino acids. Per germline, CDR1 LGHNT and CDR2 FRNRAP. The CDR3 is CASKPDSTYEQYF. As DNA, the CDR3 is TGTGCTAGTAAGCCCGACAGCACCTACGAGCAGTACTTC.

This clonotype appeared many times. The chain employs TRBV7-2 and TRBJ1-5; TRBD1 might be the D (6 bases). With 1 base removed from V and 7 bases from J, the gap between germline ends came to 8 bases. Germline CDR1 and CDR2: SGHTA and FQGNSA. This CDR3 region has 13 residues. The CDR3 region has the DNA TGTGCCAGCAGCTTAGACAGGGACCAGCCCCAGCATTTT. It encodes CASSLDRDQPQHF.

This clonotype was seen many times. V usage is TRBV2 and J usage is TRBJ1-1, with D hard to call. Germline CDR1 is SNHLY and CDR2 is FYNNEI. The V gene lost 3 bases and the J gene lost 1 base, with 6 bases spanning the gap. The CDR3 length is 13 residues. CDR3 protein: CASSDRGNTEAFF. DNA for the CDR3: TGTGCCAGCAGTGACCGCGGGAACACTGAAGCTTTCTTT.